This passage covers 2 T cell receptor beta chains from one sample sequenced in a study of T-cell memory formation after mild COVID-19. TCRdb re-called the 5' RACE reads with MiXCR, one entry per CDR3 protein. Of about 300,000 distinct CDR3 sequences listed, roughly a fifth are singletons. The specimen was PBMCs or a T cell subset sorted from them (not recorded which). The receptors stem from a young man who had mild COVID-19 (a few samples of this study predate the infection). Cell type and time point are not known.

The genes are TRBV20-1 and TRBJ2-3; no reliable D call. Germline CDR1 and CDR2: DFQATT and SNEGSKA (reference sequence). V was trimmed by 2 bases and J by 6 bases, leaving 12 bases between them. The CDR3 runs to 13 residues. The DNA for the CDR3 is TGCAGTGCTAGATTCGGTACAGCCGATACGCAGTATTTT. Translating gives CSARFGTADTQYF.

There are a few counts of this clonotype. This chain joins TRBV2 and TRBJ1-2, with D tentatively TRBD1 (5 bases). Per the germline V gene, CDR1 is SNHLY and CDR2 is FYNNEI. The CDR3 covers 15 residues. V was cut by 2 bases and J by 0 bases, with 10 bases left in between. The CDR3 spells CASSETWGANYGYTF. Written as DNA, the CDR3 is TGTGCCAGCAGTGAAACATGGGGGGCTAACTATGGCTACACCTTC.